The sample holds one count of the clone carrying this TCR beta chain. Its antigen is unknown. These data belong to a study of vaccination and CD4 T cells after COVID-19. Study in general: The post-COVID samples were taken a median about three months after diagnosis, anywhere from 35 to 161. In the control cultures, a CEFX pool, an HIV-1 Nef pool, or no peptide was supplied.

Germline CDR1 and CDR2: SGHAT and FQNNGV. The CDR3 extends over 14 amino acids. V lost 5 bases and J 0 bases, leaving 9 bases between the germline ends. The treatment was: approximately 9-day PBMC culture with coronavirus spike peptide pools or control peptides (ViraFEST assay). Cultured CD4+ T-cell DNA underwent Oncomine TCR Beta short-read sequencing. TCRdb redid the calling of the PCR reads with MiXCR, one entry per CDR3 protein. The table records about 14,000 distinct CDR3 sequences, under 75% of them present only once. Material: CD4+ T cells from blood, cultured in vitro. The TCR was taken from a human donor who had recovered from COVID-19. This chain links TRBV11-2 with TRBJ2-3; no clear D gene. The CDR3 DNA reads TGTGCCAGCAGCCCTCAGAGGAGCACAGATACGCAGTATTTT. Protein sequence: CASSPQRSTDTQYF. Supplemented by reference TRBV11-2 and TRBJ2-3, the full variable domain reads EAGVAQSPRYKIIEKRQSVAFWCNPISGHATLYWYQQILGQGPKLLIQFQNNGVVDDSQLPKDRFSAERLKGVDSTLKIQPAKLEDSAVYLCASSPQRSTDTQYFGPGTRLTVL.